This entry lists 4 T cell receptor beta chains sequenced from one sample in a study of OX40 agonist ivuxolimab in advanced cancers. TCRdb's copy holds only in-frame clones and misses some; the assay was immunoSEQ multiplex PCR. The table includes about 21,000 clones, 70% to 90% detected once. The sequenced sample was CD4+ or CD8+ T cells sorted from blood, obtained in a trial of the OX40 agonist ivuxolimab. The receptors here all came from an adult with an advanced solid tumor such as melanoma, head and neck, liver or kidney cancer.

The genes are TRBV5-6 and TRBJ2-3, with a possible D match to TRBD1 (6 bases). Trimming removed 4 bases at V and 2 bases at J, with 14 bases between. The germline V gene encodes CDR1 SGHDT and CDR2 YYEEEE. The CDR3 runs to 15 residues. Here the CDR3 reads CASSPRGHYTDTQYF. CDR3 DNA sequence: TGTGCCAGCAGCCCCCGGGGACACTACACAGATACGCAGTATTTT.

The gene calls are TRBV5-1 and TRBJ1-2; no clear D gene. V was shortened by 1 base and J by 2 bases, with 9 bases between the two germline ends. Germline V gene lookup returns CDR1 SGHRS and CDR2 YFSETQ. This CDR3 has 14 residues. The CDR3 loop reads CASSLPSGNYGYTF. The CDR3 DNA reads TGCGCCAGCAGCTTGCCATCGGGAAACTATGGCTACACCTTC.

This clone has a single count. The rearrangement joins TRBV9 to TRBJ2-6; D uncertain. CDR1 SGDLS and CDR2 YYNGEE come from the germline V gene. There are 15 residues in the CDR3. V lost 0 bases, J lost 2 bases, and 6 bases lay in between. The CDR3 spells CASSVAQAGANVLTF. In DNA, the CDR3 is TGTGCCAGCAGCGTAGCGCAGGCTGGGGCCAACGTCCTGACTTTC.

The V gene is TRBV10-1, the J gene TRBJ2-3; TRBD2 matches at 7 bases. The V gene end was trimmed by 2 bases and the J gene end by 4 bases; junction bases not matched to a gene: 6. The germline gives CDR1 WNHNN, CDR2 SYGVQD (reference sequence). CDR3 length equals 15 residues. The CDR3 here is CASSESGIHPDTQYF. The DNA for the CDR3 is TGCGCCAGCAGTGAGAGCGGGATTCACCCAGATACGCAGTATTTT.